This entry lists 9 T cell receptor beta chains sequenced from one sample in a study of cytomegalovirus exposure and HLA in healthy donors. The PCR was carried out with 60 Vbeta primers and 13 Jbeta primers. Assay: immunoSEQ multiplex PCR; the TCRdb copy retains only in-frame clones and omits some. The data contain 55,000 to 70,000 clones, roughly 85% of them singletons. The specimen was PBMCs. The origin of the receptors is a young woman in good health and CMV-seronegative.

This sequence joins TRBV5-1 and TRBJ2-2, with TRBD2 identical over 10 bases. The CDR3 sequence is 16 residues long. CDR1 SGHRS and CDR2 YFSETQ come from the germline V gene. Unmatched junction bases numbered 7, after V lost 4 bases and J lost 4 bases. Here the CDR3 reads CASSPSGSTGTGELFF. The CDR3 DNA is TGCGCCAGCAGCCCTAGCGGGAGTACAGGCACCGGGGAGCTGTTTTTT.

The V and J genes are TRBV29-1 and TRBJ2-3, with TRBD2 identical over 12 bases. This CDR3 is built from 14 residues. Germline CDR1 SQVTM, CDR2 ANQGSEA. The J segment lost 4 bases and the V segment lost 4 bases, leaving 3 bases of the junction unmatched. The CDR3 reads CSVGPSGRADTQYF. CDR3 coding DNA: TGCAGCGTTGGTCCTAGCGGGAGGGCAGATACGCAGTATTTT.

This clone occurred once. The chain links TRBV2 to TRBJ2-7; 8 nucleotides match TRBD1. J gave up 3 bases and V 4 bases, and 8 bases lay outside the gene matches. Germline assignment: CDR1 SNHLY and CDR2 FYNNEI. The CDR3 has 15 amino acids. The CDR3 DNA reads as TGTGCCAGCAGTGCTCAGGGGGCTGCTAACTACGAGCAGTACTTC. Translation: CASSAQGAANYEQYF.

This clone was seen a single time. The J gene is TRBJ2-7, the V gene TRBV4-1, with TRBD1 matching over 7 bases. Looked up from germline, CDR1 is MGHRA and CDR2 is YSYEKL. V shed 2 bases, J shed 3 bases, and the junction held 4 bases outside the gene matches. The CDR3 is made up of 14 amino acids. The CDR3: CASSQNRGYYEQYF. The DNA for the CDR3 is TGCGCCAGCAGCCAAAACAGGGGCTACTACGAGCAGTACTTC.

The rearrangement uses TRBV5-4 and TRBJ2-7, with a tentative D call TRBD1 (6 bases). Germline V gene sequence: CDR1 SGHNT, CDR2 YYREEE (reference sequence). V dropped 0 bases and J dropped 3 bases, with 13 bases sitting between them. This CDR3 has 15 residues. The CDR3 sequence is CASSLDTGPIYEQYF. CDR3 sequence (DNA): TGTGCCAGCAGCTTGGATACAGGGCCGATCTACGAGCAGTACTTC.

This chain joins TRBV18 and TRBJ1-1; 8 bases agree with TRBD1. Germline CDR1 reads KGHSH; CDR2 reads LQKENI. The length of the CDR3 is 14 residues. V lost 3 bases to trimming and J lost 3 bases; unmatched junction nucleotides: 3. The CDR3 region is CASSPGQGYTEAFF. In nucleotides, the CDR3 is TGTGCCAGCTCACCCGGACAGGGCTACACTGAAGCTTTCTTT.

This clone was detected only once. The chain carries TRBV13 and TRBJ2-3; 13 bases are shared with TRBD2. The ends lost 4 bases at V and 6 bases at J; junction bases unmatched: 7. CDR3 length equals 16 residues. The germline V gene has CDR1 PRHDT and CDR2 FYEKMQ (reference sequence). The CDR3: CASSSKRTSGSDTQYF. As DNA, the CDR3 is TGTGCCAGCAGCTCGAAAAGGACTAGCGGGAGTGATACGCAGTATTTT.

The chain carries TRBV6-4 and TRBJ1-2, with 8 bases identical to TRBD1. The J segment lost 8 bases and the V segment lost 4 bases, leaving 9 bases of the junction unmatched. Germline V CDR1 and CDR2: MRHNA, SNTAGT. The CDR3 consists of 14 residues. The CDR3 DNA reads TGTGCCAGCAGTGGGGGGGGACAGGAGGAGGGCTACACCTTC. It yields the protein CASSGGGQEEGYTF.

This clone occurred a few times. V usage is TRBV10-3 and J usage is TRBJ1-5; possibly TRBD1 for D (5 bases). The CDR3 has 12 amino acids. V lost 8 bases to trimming and J lost 3 bases, with 8 bases between them. Germline lookup yields CDR1 ENHRY and CDR2 SYGVKD. DNA of the CDR3: TGTGCCATCGCGACAGCCAATCAGCCCCAGCATTTT. Translating gives CAIATANQPQHF.